This T cell receptor beta chain is from a study of blood T cell repertoires in COVID-19. In the study overall: The origin of the acute and convalescent COVID-19 samples was the United States, Italy and Spain. T cells, B-cell-depleted T cells, or PBMCs provided the cDNA or gDNA that served as material.

V was clipped by 4 bases and J by 2 bases; unmatched bases: 5. The CDR3 length is 16 residues. The germline V gene encodes CDR1 MNHNS and CDR2 SASEGT. Patients in Seattle were enrolled during active infection, then followed longitudinally. Authors' analysis steps: For nucleated cells, counts were estimated from reference gene primer amplification. TCRdb's copy holds only in-frame clones and misses some; the assay was immunoSEQ multiplex PCR. The V and J calls and the clone size are those of that table, but D and trimming were determined from the DNA. The data show some 300,000 clones, approximately 86% seen once.

This TCR was recovered from a woman in her 70s with COVID-19, enrolled during active disease. V and J are TRBV6-1 and TRBJ2-3, with 11 bases fitting TRBD2. The sample taken for sequencing was peripheral blood. The CDR3 reads CASSGTSGSYTDTQYF. The CDR3 DNA is TGTGCCAGCAGTGGGACTAGCGGGTCTTACACAGATACGCAGTATTTT.